Below are 26 T cell receptor beta chains sequenced from a single sample in a study of blood T cells in healthy people across ages. A sample-barcoded 5' primer and a J-beta primer mix were used in a second PCR of roughly 6 to 11 cycles. In TCRdb, the 5' RACE reads were re-called with MiXCR into one record per CDR3 protein. This sample has over a million distinct CDR3 sequences, with 40% to 55% found just once. Sequencing used blood. The receptors stem from a woman aged 55-70 years in good health.

The V gene is TRBV6-4, the J gene TRBJ2-7; TRBD1 matches 8 bases. Germline V gene sequence: CDR1 MRHNA, CDR2 SNTAGT. V trimming: 5 bases; J trimming: 5 bases; junction bases outside the gene matches: 8. CDR3 length: 14 amino acids. CDR3 in amino acids: CASSKRQGSDEQYF. The CDR3 DNA follows: TGTGCCAGCAGTAAGAGACAGGGGTCCGACGAGCAGTACTTC.

The table lists this clonotype with many counts. The chain employs TRBV29-1 and TRBJ2-7, with D possibly TRBD1 on 5 matching bases. CDR3 size: 12 residues. The V end was cut by 4 bases, the J end by 5 bases, with 12 bases between. The germline gives CDR1 SQVTM, CDR2 ANQGSEA. The CDR3 reads CSVGGSINEQYF. The CDR3 DNA reads as TGCAGCGTTGGGGGCAGCATCAACGAGCAGTACTTC.

The V gene is TRBV5-5, the J gene TRBJ2-1; D remains ambiguous. V was clipped by 4 bases and J by 9 bases, with 14 bases between them. Germline values: CDR1 SGHKS, CDR2 YYEKEE (reference sequence). CDR3 length: 13 residues. CDR3 amino acids: CASSPGLVSEQFF. CDR3 in DNA: TGTGCCAGCAGCCCTGGCCTCGTAAGTGAGCAGTTCTTC.

The chain uses TRBV2 and TRBJ2-1; D might be TRBD2 (7 bases). The CDR3 consists of 15 residues. Germline V gene sequence: CDR1 SNHLY, CDR2 FYNNEI. Trimming left V 8 bases short and J 0 bases short, with 14 bases between. The CDR3 DNA is TGTGCCAGCGTAGGGGGGAGGGGCTCCTACAATGAGCAGTTCTTC. Translated: CASVGGRGSYNEQFF. Using reference TRBV2 and TRBJ2-1 for the parts outside the CDR3, the full variable domain is EPEVTQTPSHQVTQMGQEVILRCVPISNHLYFYWYRQILGQKVEFLVSFYNNEISEKSEIFDDQFSVERPDGSNFTLKIRSTKLEDSAMYFCASVGGRGSYNEQFFGPGTRLTVL.

The V call is TRBV11-2, the J call TRBJ2-1; D is uncertain. Germline V gene lookup returns CDR1 SGHAT and CDR2 FQNNGV. This CDR3 is 14 amino acids long. V gave up 2 bases and J gave up 8 bases, with 13 bases separating them. The CDR3 region has the DNA TGTGCCAGCAGCTTAACGGTCCTATTCGATGAGCAGTTCTTC. Translating gives CASSLTVLFDEQFF.

This rearrangement joins TRBV20-1 to TRBJ2-5, with 7 bases fitting TRBD2. Germline CDR1 DFQATT, CDR2 SNEGSKA (reference sequence). The CDR3 spans 15 residues. Losses at the gene ends were 2 bases for V and 1 base for J; bases not matched to a gene: 7. CDR3 amino acids: CSARRPSSGQETQYF. CDR3 DNA sequence: TGCAGTGCTAGACGGCCCTCTAGCGGCCAAGAGACCCAGTACTTC.

V and J are TRBV29-1 and TRBJ2-1, with 9 positions matching TRBD1. The CDR3 totals 17 residues. Trimming cost V 0 bases and J 9 bases; bases outside gene matches: 15. Germline loops: CDR1 SQVTM, CDR2 ANQGSEA. DNA of the CDR3: TGCAGCGTTGAAGATCCGACGAACAGGGGGCTAAGTTGTGAGCAGTTCTTC. Translation: CSVEDPTNRGLSCEQFF.

In its sample, this clonotype was seen once. A read error may account for a junction end that differs from germline. The genes are TRBV10-3 and TRBJ2-1; 7 bases fit TRBD2. This CDR3 spans 17 amino acids. CDR1 and CDR2 (germline): ENHRY, SYGVKD. CDR3 amino acids: CAISEMAGATSYNKQFF. Here the CDR3 DNA reads TGTGCCATCAGTGAGATGGCGGGAGCCACCTCCTACAATAAGCAGTTCTTC.

A word on this clonotype: A clone one base away is much larger, so this may be a read error. The chain uses TRBV11-1 and TRBJ2-1; 10 bases align to TRBD1. The J call may be in error: the DNA end matches TRBJ2-7 better. The CDR3 loop spans 16 amino acids. Germline CDR1 reads SGHAT; CDR2 reads FQDESV (reference sequence). CDR3 nucleotide sequence: TGTGCCAGCAGCTTAGAGGGACAGGGGTTTTTGAATGAGCAGTACTTC. The encoded protein is CASSLEGQGFLNEQYF.

V is TRBV6-6 and J is TRBJ2-4; 9 bases align to TRBD2. The last part of the DNA fits TRBJ2-7 better; the J call may be wrong. CDR3 length: 16 amino acids. Germline V gene lookup returns CDR1 MNHNY and CDR2 SVGAGI (reference sequence). The DNA of the CDR3 is TGTGCCAGCAGTACTACTCTAGCGGGACGGTCCTACGAGCAGTACTTC. As protein: CASSTTLAGRSYEQYF.

V gene TRBV6-4 combines with J gene TRBJ2-1; the match to TRBD1 covers 8 bases. V trimming: 2 bases; J trimming: 8 bases; junction bases outside the gene matches: 8. CDR3 length: 15 amino acids. The germline V gene has CDR1 MRHNA and CDR2 SNTAGT. The CDR3, as DNA: TGTGCCAGCAGTGACAGGGCAGGGGGCAAGGATGAGCAGTTCTTC. Translation gives CASSDRAGGKDEQFF.

This clonotype has a handful of counts. The chain has TRBV24-1 and TRBJ2-3; D might be TRBD2 (6 bases). Germline CDR1 KGHDR, CDR2 SFDVKD. The ends were cut back, 4 bases at V and 1 base at J, with 14 bases in the middle. The CDR3 loop spans 16 amino acids. CDR3 nucleotide sequence: TGTGCCACCAGTGACCCTAGCGCTATCGGCACAGATACGCAGTATTTT. Translation gives CATSDPSAIGTDTQYF.

The chain combines TRBV14 with TRBJ2-1; TRBD2 aligns across 8 bases. V was clipped by 4 bases and J by 2 bases; unmatched bases: 10. The CDR3 covers 17 residues. Germline loops: CDR1 SGHDN, CDR2 FVKESK. The CDR3 protein is CASSPTYRLATYNEQFF. CDR3 nucleotides: TGTGCCAGCAGCCCAACCTATCGACTAGCGACCTACAATGAGCAGTTCTTC.

The rearrangement links TRBV20-1 to TRBJ1-5; TRBD1 aligns across 7 bases. With 7 bases clipped from V and 6 bases from J, the junction kept 9 bases outside the gene matches. CDR3 length: 13 amino acids. CDR1 is DFQATT, CDR2 SNEGSKA, per germline (reference sequence). The CDR3 here is CSVGTGAGQPQHF. In nucleotides, the CDR3 is TGCAGTGTCGGTACAGGGGCGGGTCAGCCCCAGCATTTT.

The J gene is TRBJ2-7, the V gene TRBV2; D ambiguous. The CDR3 contains 14 residues. The germline V gene encodes CDR1 SNHLY and CDR2 FYNNEI. The ends were cut back, 5 bases at V and 1 base at J, with 12 bases in the middle. CDR3 loop: CASSRSRKSYEQYF. As DNA, the CDR3 is TGTGCCAGCAGTCGAAGTCGGAAGTCCTACGAGCAGTACTTC.

This clonotype occurred a few times. The chain joins TRBV28 to TRBJ2-5, with 12 bases aligning to TRBD2. This CDR3 comprises 17 residues. CDR1 and CDR2 (germline): MDHEN, SYDVKM. Unmatched junction bases numbered 8, after V lost 4 bases and J lost 2 bases. For the CDR3, the DNA is TGTGCCAGCAGTTCCCTCCGCGGACTAGCGGGACAAGAGACCCAGTACTTC. Translating gives CASSSLRGLAGQETQYF.

This chain connects TRBV10-3 to TRBJ2-7; 8 nucleotides match TRBD2. Germline V gives CDR1 ENHRY, CDR2 SYGVKD. This CDR3 region has 14 residues. The V gene end was trimmed by 7 bases and the J gene end by 2 bases; junction bases not matched to a gene: 7. CDR3 nucleotide sequence: TGTGCCATCATCCCGACTAGCGACCCCTACGAGCAGTACTTC. Translated, it gives CAIIPTSDPYEQYF.

This clonotype was observed many times. This chain uses TRBV5-1 with TRBJ2-1, with a possible D match to TRBD2 (6 bases). The J call may not be correct, given that the DNA end is closer to TRBJ2-7. Germline lookup yields CDR1 SGHRS and CDR2 YFSETQ. This CDR3 contains 16 residues. CDR3 sequence reads: CASSFGEVGSYNEQYF. CDR3 bases: TGCGCCAGCAGCTTCGGGGAGGTGGGCTCCTACAATGAGCAGTACTTC.

V is TRBV5-4 and J is TRBJ2-7; TRBD2 matches 11 bases. Germline CDR1 is SGHNT and CDR2 is YYREEE (reference sequence). J was trimmed by 5 bases and V by 5 bases; bases with no gene match: 6. The CDR3 is made up of 14 amino acids. The CDR3 loop reads CASRLAGGIDEQYF. DNA for the CDR3: TGTGCCAGCAGGTTAGCGGGAGGGATCGACGAGCAGTACTTC.

V is TRBV5-1 and J is TRBJ2-7; D possibly matches TRBD1 or TRBD2 (5 bases each). The CDR3 spans 15 residues. Germline V CDR1 and CDR2: SGHRS, YFSETQ. V was cut by 0 bases and J by 0 bases, with 10 bases left in between. CDR3 DNA: TGCGCCAGCAGCTTGGAGGCAGGGACCTCCTACGAGCAGTACTTC. Translating it yields CASSLEAGTSYEQYF.

This rearrangement joins TRBV27 to TRBJ2-1; D remains unclear. The germline CDR1 and CDR2 sequences are MNHEY and SMNVEV (reference sequence). Trimming took off 5 bases at V and 6 bases at J, with 20 bases between the two ends. The CDR3 loop spans 16 amino acids. The CDR3 loop is CASSPPRASRFNEQFF. The DNA for the CDR3 is TGTGCCAGCAGTCCCCCTCGGGCTAGTAGATTCAATGAGCAGTTCTTC.

The J gene is TRBJ2-2, the V gene TRBV5-1; maybe TRBD2 (6 bases). V shed 0 bases and J shed 6 bases, with 12 bases lying between them. This CDR3 is built from 15 residues. Germline values: CDR1 SGHRS, CDR2 YFSETQ. The CDR3 coding sequence is TGCGCCAGCAGCTTGGAACTAGCAGAGGCCGGGGAGCTGTTTTTT. Amino acids: CASSLELAEAGELFF. Together with reference TRBV5-1 and TRBJ2-2, the CDR3 gives the full variable domain: KAGVTQTPRYLIKTRGQQVTLSCSPISGHRSVSWYQQTPGQGLQFLFEYFSETQRNKGNFPGRFSGRQFSNSRSEMNVSTLELGDSALYLCASSLELAEAGELFFGEGSRLTVL.

The chain recombines TRBV3-1 with TRBJ2-1, with 10 bases aligning to TRBD2. The CDR3 is 18 residues long. Germline V gives CDR1 LGHDT, CDR2 YNNKEL (reference sequence). V trimming: 4 bases; J trimming: 7 bases; junction bases outside the gene matches: 16. The CDR3 DNA is TGTGCCAGCAGCCCCCAAGGGGTGCTAGCGGGAGTCCCAAATGAGCAGTTCTTC. Its protein is CASSPQGVLAGVPNEQFF.

The J gene is TRBJ2-1, the V gene TRBV6-2 or TRBV6-3; TRBD2 matches 7 bases. CDR3 size: 15 residues. V shed 5 bases, J shed 4 bases, and the junction held 8 bases outside the gene matches. Germline V gene lookup returns CDR1 MNHEY and CDR2 SVGEGT. The CDR3 region is CASSPGAGIYNEQFF. CDR3 DNA sequence: TGTGCCAGCAGTCCCGGAGCGGGAATTTACAATGAGCAGTTCTTC.

There are a few counts of this clonotype. The V call is TRBV4-2, the J call TRBJ1-2, with D hard to call. CDR1 LGHNA and CDR2 YNFKEQ come from the germline V gene. There are 15 residues in the CDR3. The germline V and J ends were trimmed by 4 bases and 8 bases, with 20 bases remaining between them. CDR3 bases: TGTGCCAGCAGCCCCGCCGGGGAATACGCGGGGGGCTACACCTTC. It yields the protein CASSPAGEYAGGYTF.

V usage is TRBV12-3 or TRBV12-4 and J usage is TRBJ2-1, with D possibly matching TRBD2 (5 bases). The end of the DNA is better explained by TRBJ2-7, so the J call may be wrong. The CDR3 loop spans 13 amino acids. The CDR3 protein is CASTEGSPNEQYF. The CDR3 coding sequence is TGTGCCAGCACGGAAGGGAGCCCCAATGAGCAGTACTTC.